The 13 T cell receptor beta chains listed next were all sequenced from one sample in a study of blood T cells in healthy people across ages. Combining a sample-barcoded 5' primer with a J-beta primer mix, a second PCR ran for roughly 7 to 12 cycles. TCRdb reanalysed the 5' RACE reads using MiXCR and keeps one entry per CDR3 protein. Of under 2,000,000 distinct CDR3 sequences in the sample, just under 50% were seen once. The specimen was blood. The receptors were sampled from a woman in her thirties or forties in good health.

The chain carries TRBV20-1 and TRBJ2-1; 16 bases are shared with TRBD2. The CDR3 runs to 18 residues. Trimming cost V 7 bases and J 4 bases; bases outside gene matches: 13. Germline V gives CDR1 DFQATT, CDR2 SNEGSKA (reference sequence). CDR3 sequence: CSVPGLAGGEGGYNEQFF. Here the CDR3 DNA reads TGCAGTGTCCCGGGACTAGCGGGGGGGGAAGGGGGATACAATGAGCAGTTCTTC.

The chain is built from TRBV28 and TRBJ2-3; possible D gene TRBD2, 7 bases. The CDR3 length is 16 residues. Germline CDR1 is MDHEN and CDR2 is SYDVKM. The V and J ends lost 3 bases and 2 bases respectively, with 15 bases between them. The CDR3 region has the DNA TGTGCCAGCAGTTTCAATCGCGGGGGCTACACAGATACGCAGTATTTT. Translated, it gives CASSFNRGGYTDTQYF.

The J gene is TRBJ2-7, the V gene TRBV4-3; no firm D call. This CDR3 is built from 14 residues. Per the germline V gene, CDR1 is LGHNA and CDR2 is YSLEER. The ends were cut back, 0 bases at V and 5 bases at J, with 11 bases in the middle. CDR3 residues: CASSQDSTQDEQYF. The CDR3 DNA follows: TGCGCCAGCAGCCAAGACTCCACTCAAGACGAGCAGTACTTC.

This rearrangement joins TRBV3-1 to TRBJ1-2; D is possibly TRBD1 (6 bases). CDR3 length: 18 amino acids. With 4 bases removed from V and 6 bases from J, the gap between germline ends came to 27 bases. The V gene's germline CDR1 is LGHDT and CDR2 YNNKEL (reference sequence). The CDR3 loop reads CASSPPGEHRAPIDGYTF. CDR3 DNA sequence: TGTGCCAGCAGCCCCCCCGGGGAACACAGGGCTCCAATAGATGGCTACACCTTC.

Of note for this clonotype: Germline is not matched at one junction end, which may reflect a read error. J is TRBJ2-4 and V is TRBV7-9, with D uncertain. With the DNA end fitting TRBJ2-7 better, the J assignment may be wrong. This CDR3 comprises 10 residues. The germline V gene encodes CDR1 SEHNR and CDR2 FQNEAQ (reference sequence). CDR3 DNA: TGTGCCGGCAGCCCCAACGAGCAGTACTTC. This codes for CAGSPNEQYF.

The gene calls are TRBV9 and TRBJ2-1, with a possible D match to TRBD2 (6 bases). This CDR3 comprises 14 residues. The V gene's germline CDR1 is SGDLS and CDR2 YYNGEE. V gave up 2 bases and J gave up 5 bases, with 11 bases separating them. The CDR3 bases are TGTGCCAGCAGCGTCGGGGGACCGAACAATGAGCAGTTCTTC. The encoded protein is CASSVGGPNNEQFF.

With respect to this clonotype: The junction does not match germline at one end; this may be a read error. The chain couples TRBV5-5 to TRBJ2-5; 9 nucleotides match TRBD1. This CDR3 spans 15 amino acids. Germline CDR1 reads SGHKS; CDR2 reads YYEKEE (reference sequence). The CDR3 DNA sequence: TGTGCCGGCAGAGTTACAGGGGGCGTCCGAGAGACCCAGTACTTC. It encodes CAGRVTGGVRETQYF.

The gene calls are TRBV6-5 and TRBJ1-2; 10 bases map to TRBD1. The CDR3 spans 15 residues. Trimming at V came to 4 bases and at J to 5 bases, leaving 7 bases not matched to a gene. CDR1 and CDR2 from the germline V gene are MNHEY and SVGAGI. The CDR3 reads CASSWGQGSRYGYTF. DNA for the CDR3: TGTGCCAGCAGTTGGGGACAGGGGAGTCGATATGGCTACACCTTC.

This clonotype came up a few times. The rearrangement joins TRBV4-2 to TRBJ2-1; TRBD2 matches at 8 bases. Germline CDR1 LGHNA, CDR2 YNFKEQ. The ends lost 3 bases at V and 2 bases at J; junction bases unmatched: 6. The CDR3 runs 16 residues. The chain's CDR3 is CASSQVAGIAYNEQFF. The CDR3 DNA reads as TGTGCCAGCAGCCAGGTAGCGGGGATAGCCTACAATGAGCAGTTCTTC.

The rearrangement links TRBV4-2 to TRBJ2-7; no firm D call. V shed 2 bases and J shed 0 bases, with 8 bases lying between them. This CDR3 is built from 14 residues. Germline V CDR1 and CDR2: LGHNA, YNFKEQ. The CDR3 nucleotides are TGTGCCAGCAGCCAACCCTGGAGCTCCTACGAGCAGTACTTC. This sequence encodes CASSQPWSSYEQYF.

This chain uses TRBV20-1 with TRBJ2-6; perhaps TRBD2 as D (6 bases). V was pared by 6 bases and J by 0 bases, with 18 bases between. Per germline, CDR1 DFQATT and CDR2 SNEGSKA (reference sequence). This CDR3 has 17 residues. Written as DNA, the CDR3 is TGCAGTGCCAGGGACCGGGACGGGGGCTCTGGGGCCAACGTCCTGACTTTC. Translating it yields CSARDRDGGSGANVLTF.

The chain uses TRBV5-1 and TRBJ2-3; 10 nucleotides agree with TRBD2. After removal of 7 bases from V and 6 bases from J, the junction contained 11 bases not matched to a gene. Per the germline V gene, CDR1 is SGHRS and CDR2 is YFSETQ. The CDR3 consists of 15 residues. The CDR3 protein is CASRPSGGLEDTQYF. The CDR3 nucleotides are TGCGCCAGCCGTCCTAGCGGGGGATTGGAGGATACGCAGTATTTT. Filled out from reference TRBV5-1 and TRBJ2-3, the complete variable domain reads KAGVTQTPRYLIKTRGQQVTLSCSPISGHRSVSWYQQTPGQGLQFLFEYFSETQRNKGNFPGRFSGRQFSNSRSEMNVSTLELGDSALYLCASRPSGGLEDTQYFGPGTRLTVL.

V and J are TRBV4-1 and TRBJ1-2; D remains unclear. The germline V gene encodes CDR1 MGHRA and CDR2 YSYEKL. The CDR3 has 16 amino acids. V lost 4 bases to trimming and J lost 4 bases, with 19 bases between them. CDR3 nucleotides: TGCGCCAGCAGCCTCCTCGCGGCGGGCCCGATCTATGGCTACACCTTC. It specifies CASSLLAAGPIYGYTF.